A single sample is the source of the 7 T cell receptor beta chains below, sequenced in a study of cytomegalovirus exposure and HLA in healthy donors. Sequencing used immunoSEQ multiplex PCR; TCRdb keeps in-frame clones, though not all of them. The sample shows around 99,000 clones, around nine tenths of them seen only once. Sequencing was carried out using PBMCs. The receptors derive from a woman aged 18-29 years in good health and CMV-seronegative.

V is TRBV5-6 and J is TRBJ1-2, with D possibly TRBD1 on 6 matching bases. This CDR3 region has 15 residues. The V gene's germline CDR1 is SGHDT and CDR2 YYEEEE. The germline V and J ends were trimmed by 0 bases and 3 bases, with 12 bases remaining between them. CDR3 sequence reads: CASSLVGGLDYGYTF. CDR3 bases: TGTGCCAGCAGCTTGGTTGGGGGCTTAGACTATGGCTACACCTTC.

The rearrangement uses TRBV14 and TRBJ1-1; D perhaps matches TRBD1 (5 bases). Germline CDR1 is SGHDN and CDR2 is FVKESK. The CDR3 loop spans 14 amino acids. Trimming removed 0 bases at V and 7 bases at J, with 12 bases between. CDR3 DNA: TGTGCCAGCAGCCAAGACTATACAGGACATGAAGCTTTCTTT. This gives the protein CASSQDYTGHEAFF. Full variable domain (remainder filled in from reference TRBV14 and TRBJ1-1): EAGVTQFPSHSVIEKGQTVTLRCDPISGHDNLYWYRRVMGKEIKFLLHFVKESKQDESGMPNNRFLAERTGGTYSTLKVQPAELEDSGVYFCASSQDYTGHEAFFGQGTRLTVV.

In its sample, this clone was seen once. The gene calls are TRBV5-1 and TRBJ1-1, with 8 bases matching TRBD1. The junction had 3 bases not matched to a gene; V was cut back by 4 bases and J by 4 bases. The CDR3 totals 13 residues. Germline V gives CDR1 SGHRS, CDR2 YFSETQ. As DNA, the CDR3 is TGCGCCAGCAGCGAAACAGGGGGCACTGAAGCTTTCTTT. The encoded protein is CASSETGGTEAFF.

The rearrangement uses TRBV6-1 and TRBJ2-7, with a possible D match to TRBD1 (6 bases). The CDR3 consists of 14 residues. Looked up from germline, CDR1 is MNHNS and CDR2 is SASEGT. V was clipped by 7 bases and J by 2 bases, with 15 bases between them. CDR3 residues: CASTRQVPAYEQYF. In nucleotides, the CDR3 is TGTGCCAGCACTCGACAGGTGCCGGCCTACGAGCAGTACTTC.

V and J are TRBV9 and TRBJ1-1; 8 bases are a match to TRBD1. Germline CDR1 SGDLS, CDR2 YYNGEE. V lost 3 bases to trimming and J lost 5 bases; unmatched junction nucleotides: 3. This CDR3 is built from 13 residues. CDR3 residues: CASSGTGRTEAFF. CDR3 bases: TGTGCCAGCAGCGGGACAGGGAGGACTGAAGCTTTCTTT.

The chain recombines TRBV15 with TRBJ2-7, with TRBD1 matching 8 bases. The germline V gene has CDR1 LNHNV and CDR2 YYDKDF (reference sequence). V shed 1 base, J shed 3 bases, and the junction held 5 bases outside the gene matches. The length of the CDR3 is 15 residues. The CDR3 loop is CATSRGTGQNYEQYF. The CDR3 region has the DNA TGTGCCACCAGCAGAGGGACAGGGCAGAACTACGAGCAGTACTTC.

The CDR3 spells CASSQGSAGANTEAFF. The CDR3 bases are TGCGCCAGCAGCCAAGGGTCGGCAGGGGCGAACACTGAAGCTTTCTTT. This rearrangement joins TRBV4-3 to TRBJ1-1, with a weak D call TRBD1 (6 bases). V lost 1 base, J lost 1 base, and 13 bases lay in between. Germline values: CDR1 LGHNA, CDR2 YSLEER. The CDR3 is made up of 16 amino acids.